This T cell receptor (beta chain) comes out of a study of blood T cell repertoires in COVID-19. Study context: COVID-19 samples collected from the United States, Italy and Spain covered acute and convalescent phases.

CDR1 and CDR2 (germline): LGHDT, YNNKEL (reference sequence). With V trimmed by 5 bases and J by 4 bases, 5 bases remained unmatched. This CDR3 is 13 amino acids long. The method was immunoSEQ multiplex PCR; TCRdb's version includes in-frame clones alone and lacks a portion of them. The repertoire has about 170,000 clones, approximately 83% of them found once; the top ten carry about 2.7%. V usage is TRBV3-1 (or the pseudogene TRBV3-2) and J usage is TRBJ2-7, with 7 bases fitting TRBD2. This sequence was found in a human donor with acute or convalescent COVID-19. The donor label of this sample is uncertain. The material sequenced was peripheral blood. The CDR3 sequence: CASSSTSVYEQYF. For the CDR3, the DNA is TGTGCCAGCAGCTCTACTAGCGTTTACGAGCAGTACTTC.